This T cell receptor beta chain was identified during a study of regulatory T cells in long-lasting Graves disease. This CDR3 comprises 13 residues. In germline, CDR1 is MDHEN, CDR2 SYDVKM. Between the trimmed V and J ends, which lost 5 bases and 5 bases, there was a span of 12 bases. There are many counts of this clonotype. As to time point: persistent/refractory GD, antithyroid drugs over 5 years with positive TRAb. RNA isolated from PBMCs was used to make the TCR library. Library construction for TCR beta used iRepertoire HTBI primers and Arm-PCR of CDR3 regions. A single record per CDR3 protein comes from TCRdb applying MiXCR to the multiplex PCR reads. The repertoire has fewer than 600,000 distinct CDR3 sequences, roughly 22% of them found once; the top ten carry 10% to 15%.

The V call is TRBV28, the J call TRBJ2-5; D gene ambiguous. The TCR comes from a female donor with Graves disease. The sample in question was peripheral blood mononuclear cells (PBMCs), obtained when the disease was refractory, from a patient treated with antithyroid drugs. In nucleotides, the CDR3 is TGTGCCAGCAGTCAACCGAATAGCGAGACCCAGTACTTC. The encoded protein is CASSQPNSETQYF.